The present entry profiles one T cell receptor beta chain with its context. Its cognate antigen is unknown. Between the trimmed V and J ends, which lost 3 bases and 4 bases, there was a span of 13 bases. The germline V gene encodes CDR1 MNHEY and CDR2 SMNVEV (reference sequence). The CDR3 contains 14 residues. This sample is part of a study of blood T cells in healthy people across ages. A second PCR of roughly 7 to 11 cycles used a sample-barcoded 5' primer and a J-beta primer mix. TCRdb used MiXCR to reprocess the 5' RACE reads, holding one entry per CDR3 protein. The repertoire holds approximately 940,000 distinct CDR3 sequences, 45% to 50% seen once, with roughly 13% in the top ten. Study-wide points: Unsorted PBMC input precluded a conclusive naive versus antigen-experienced comparison.

The V gene is TRBV27, the J gene TRBJ2-7; either TRBD1 or TRBD2 may supply D (5 bases each). The source of this sequence is a man in his thirties or forties in good health. Sequencing was performed on blood. CDR3: CASSLSAGRYEQYF. The CDR3 DNA follows: TGTGCCAGCAGTTTGTCGGCAGGGAGATACGAGCAGTACTTC.